These 18 T cell receptor beta chains originate from one sample sequenced in a study of T cell responses to AZD1222 COVID-19 vaccine. Produced via immunoSEQ multiplex PCR; TCRdb's table is partial and in-frame only. The table has about 140,000 clones, more than 85% seen once. The sample in question was peripheral blood, obtained on day 0 of AZD1222 vaccination. These receptors all come from an adult in good health.

In its sample, this clone was seen once. The genes are TRBV9 and TRBJ1-3; D ambiguous. V was trimmed by 0 bases and J by 0 bases, leaving 10 bases between them. Germline V gene lookup returns CDR1 SGDLS and CDR2 YYNGEE. CDR3 length: 16 amino acids. CDR3 DNA: TGTGCCAGCAGCGTAGACAGTCTCCTCTCTGGAAACACCATATATTTT. Amino acid sequence: CASSVDSLLSGNTIYF.

The chain uses TRBV2 and TRBJ2-3; possibly TRBD1 for D (6 bases). Germline V gives CDR1 SNHLY, CDR2 FYNNEI. The ends were cut back, 6 bases at V and 0 bases at J, with 10 bases in the middle. The CDR3 totals 14 residues. The CDR3 nucleotides are TGTGCCAGCAGGGGGGCCCCGAGCACAGATACGCAGTATTTT. Translating gives CASRGAPSTDTQYF.

The chain carries TRBV10-3 and TRBJ2-1; D unclear. CDR1 is ENHRY and CDR2 is SYGVKD in the germline V gene. The ends were cut back, 0 bases at V and 6 bases at J, with 9 bases in the middle. The CDR3 covers 14 residues. The CDR3 nucleotides read TGTGCCATCAGTGAGTCGCCTGGGCCCAATGAGCAGTTCTTC. Encoded protein: CAISESPGPNEQFF.

The chain joins TRBV6-5 to TRBJ1-1, with 7 bases that match TRBD1. CDR1 and CDR2 from the germline V gene are MNHEY and SVGAGI. Losses at the gene ends were 5 bases for V and 6 bases for J; bases not matched to a gene: 12. The CDR3 has 15 amino acids. This CDR3 reads CASSPGQRLGSEAFF. The CDR3 DNA is TGTGCCAGCAGTCCGGGACAGAGGCTAGGGTCTGAAGCTTTCTTT.

The sample holds one count of this clone. J is TRBJ1-1 and V is TRBV6-1; D is uncertain. Germline V lookup: CDR1 MNHNS, CDR2 SASEGT. Trimming pared 5 bases from V and 5 bases from J, leaving 9 bases between. CDR3 length equals 12 residues. For the CDR3, the DNA is TGTGCCAGCAGTCCAGACCGGACTGAAGCTTTCTTT. Its protein is CASSPDRTEAFF.

V and J are TRBV6-5 and TRBJ1-2, with D perhaps TRBD1 (6 bases). The V and J ends lost 6 bases and 4 bases respectively, with 15 bases between them. Germline lookup yields CDR1 MNHEY and CDR2 SVGAGI. This CDR3 is 14 amino acids long. The CDR3 protein is CASSRQVTFYGYTF. The CDR3 coding sequence is TGTGCCAGCAGCAGACAGGTCACCTTCTATGGCTACACCTTC.

This rearrangement joins TRBV3-1 (or the pseudogene TRBV3-2) to TRBJ1-1; D may be TRBD1 (6 bases). Germline V gives CDR1 LGHDT, CDR2 YNNKEL (reference sequence). This CDR3 is built from 13 residues. V lost 5 bases and J 7 bases, leaving 14 bases between the germline ends. In nucleotides, the CDR3 is TGTGCCAGCAGCTTTGGACAGCGAGGTGAAGCTTTCTTT. It codes for CASSFGQRGEAFF.

This chain links TRBV27 with TRBJ1-6; 7 bases are a match to TRBD1. Losses at the gene ends were 7 bases for V and 5 bases for J; bases not matched to a gene: 8. The CDR3 has 15 residues. Germline V gene sequence: CDR1 MNHEY, CDR2 SMNVEV (reference sequence). The CDR3 DNA sequence: TGTGCCAGCACCCGGGGACAGAGAAATAATTCACCCCTCCACTTT. Protein sequence: CASTRGQRNNSPLHF.

The CDR3 is CASSLTGLNTEAFF. CDR3 coding DNA: TGTGCCAGTAGTCTGACAGGCTTGAACACTGAAGCTTTCTTT. The V gene is TRBV19, the J gene TRBJ1-1, with D possibly TRBD1 on 6 matching bases. The germline V gene encodes CDR1 LNHDA and CDR2 SQIVND (reference sequence). The length of the CDR3 is 14 residues. V dropped 5 bases and J dropped 0 bases, with 10 bases sitting between them. The full variable domain, its missing parts supplied by reference TRBV19 and TRBJ1-1, is DGGITQSPKYLFRKEGQNVTLSCEQNLNHDAMYWYRQDPGQGLRLIYYSQIVNDFQKGDIAEGYSVSREKKESFPLTVTSAQKNPTAFYLCASSLTGLNTEAFFGQGTRLTVV.

The chain carries TRBV9 and TRBJ2-1; 7 positions match TRBD1. V gave up 0 bases and J gave up 6 bases; unmatched junction bases: 12. Germline V gene data show CDR1 as SGDLS and CDR2 as YYNGEE. The CDR3 totals 17 residues. This CDR3 reads CASSVVRDSRERNEQFF. Here the CDR3 DNA reads TGTGCCAGCAGCGTAGTTCGGGACAGCAGGGAACGCAATGAGCAGTTCTTC.

This sequence joins TRBV5-1 and TRBJ1-2, with 10 positions matching TRBD1. This CDR3 is 15 amino acids long. Germline values: CDR1 SGHRS, CDR2 YFSETQ. V gave up 0 bases and J gave up 6 bases; unmatched junction bases: 5. In DNA, the CDR3 is TGCGCCAGCAGCTTGGCCGGGACAGGGGAAGATGGCTACACCTTC. Translation gives CASSLAGTGEDGYTF.

The chain links TRBV3-1 (or the pseudogene TRBV3-2) to TRBJ2-2; D remains ambiguous. Trimming took 4 bases from V and 7 from J, leaving 10 bases between them. Germline CDR1 reads LGHDT; CDR2 reads YNNKEL (reference sequence). The CDR3 runs to 13 residues. Written as DNA, the CDR3 is TGTGCCAGCAGCCTCGGTGGGATCGGGGAGCTGTTTTTT. As protein: CASSLGGIGELFF.

The chain carries TRBV5-8 and TRBJ1-2; no clear D gene. The CDR3 extends over 12 amino acids. Germline assignment: CDR1 SGHTS and CDR2 YDEGEE. Deletions cut 6 bases from V and 2 bases from J, with 8 bases between. The CDR3 region has the DNA TGTGCCAGCATTTGGGAGAACTATGGCTACACCTTC. This translates into CASIWENYGYTF.

CDR3 region: CASSLAGGAAYEQYF. CDR3 coding DNA: TGTGCCAGCAGCTTAGCTGGGGGGGCCGCCTACGAGCAGTACTTC. J is TRBJ2-7 and V is TRBV7-2; maybe TRBD2 (7 bases). V gave up 0 bases and J gave up 2 bases, with 11 bases separating them. The CDR3 has 15 residues. Germline V CDR1 and CDR2: SGHTA, FQGNSA.

The chain combines TRBV19 with TRBJ1-2; TRBD1 is a possible D gene (6 bases). Germline V CDR1 and CDR2: LNHDA, SQIVND (reference sequence). Trimming left V 7 bases short and J 2 bases short, with 11 bases between. This CDR3 spans 13 amino acids. The CDR3 here is CASNNRANYGYTF. CDR3 DNA sequence: TGTGCCAGTAACAACAGGGCCAACTATGGCTACACCTTC.

Here the CDR3 DNA reads TGTGCCAGCAGCTTGAGCGGGAGGGGCTACAATGAGCAGTTCTTC. It translates to CASSLSGRGYNEQFF. The chain combines TRBV7-6 with TRBJ2-1; 10 bases line up with TRBD2. V was pared by 3 bases and J by 3 bases, with 2 bases of the junction left unmatched. The CDR3 spans 15 residues. The germline CDR1 and CDR2 sequences are SGHVS and FNYEAQ. Full variable domain (remainder filled in from reference TRBV7-6 and TRBJ2-1): GAGVSQSPRYKVTKRGQDVALRCDPISGHVSLYWYRQALGQGPEFLTYFNYEAQQDKSGLPNDRFSAERPEGSISTLTIQRTEQRDSAMYRCASSLSGRGYNEQFFGPGTRLTVL.

This clone has only a few counts. The gene calls are TRBV3-1 (or the pseudogene TRBV3-2) and TRBJ1-1, with a possible D match to TRBD1 (5 bases). The CDR3 is 15 residues long. Germline V gene lookup returns CDR1 LGHDT and CDR2 YNNKEL (reference sequence). Trimming took off 5 bases at V and 6 bases at J, with 19 bases between the two ends. The CDR3 reads CASSWGVGILPEAFF. The CDR3 bases are TGTGCCAGCAGCTGGGGGGTAGGGATCCTTCCTGAAGCTTTCTTT.

The rearrangement links TRBV7-2 to TRBJ1-3; D unclear. V was cut by 4 bases and J by 4 bases, with 14 bases left in between. Germline lookup yields CDR1 SGHTA and CDR2 FQGNSA. The CDR3 is 15 residues long. This CDR3 reads CASSYGSAAGNTIYF. CDR3 bases: TGTGCCAGCAGCTACGGATCCGCAGCAGGAAACACCATATATTTT.